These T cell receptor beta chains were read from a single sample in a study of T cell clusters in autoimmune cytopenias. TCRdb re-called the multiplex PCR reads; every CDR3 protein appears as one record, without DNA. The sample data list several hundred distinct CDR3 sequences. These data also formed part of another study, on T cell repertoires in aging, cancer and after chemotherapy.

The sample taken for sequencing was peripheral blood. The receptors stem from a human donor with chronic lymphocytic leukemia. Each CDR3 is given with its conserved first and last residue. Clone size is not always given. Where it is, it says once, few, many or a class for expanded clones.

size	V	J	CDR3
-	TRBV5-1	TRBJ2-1	CASSLQAGEGYNEQFF
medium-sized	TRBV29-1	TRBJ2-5	CSVDRYQETQYF
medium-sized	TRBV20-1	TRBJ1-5	CSANRGLGQPQHF
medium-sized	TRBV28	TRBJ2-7	CASITGTGDDEQYF
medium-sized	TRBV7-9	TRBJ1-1	CASKQGVWTEAFF
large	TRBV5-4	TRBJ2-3	CASSSRTSTDTQYF
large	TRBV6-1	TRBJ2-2	CASSERVGTGVGNTGELFF
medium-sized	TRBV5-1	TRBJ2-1	CASSLGSGRYNEQFF
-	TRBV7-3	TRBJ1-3	CASSLVLTGPGNTIYF
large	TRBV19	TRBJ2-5	CASSRGLQETQYF
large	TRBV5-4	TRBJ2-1	CASSSGVNDRGNEQFF
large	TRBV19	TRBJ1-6	CASSLMGVTTYNSPLHF
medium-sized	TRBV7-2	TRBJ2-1	CASSLDVRAYNEQFF
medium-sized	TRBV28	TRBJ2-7	CASSLPQGSGRGNEQYF
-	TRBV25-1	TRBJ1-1	CATTNQGARGEAFF
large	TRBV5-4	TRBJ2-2	CASSLGQTWAVGELFF
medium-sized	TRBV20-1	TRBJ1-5	CSARDLGQGGNQPQHF
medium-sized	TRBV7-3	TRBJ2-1	CASSLNSVTSIQFF
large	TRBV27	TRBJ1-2	CASSFRTGQSPYTF
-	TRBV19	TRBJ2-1	CASSINLAGENEQFF
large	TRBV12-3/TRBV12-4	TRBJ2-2	CASSLRDSGAELFF
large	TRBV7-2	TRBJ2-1	CASSLVILQGEQFF
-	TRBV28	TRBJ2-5	CASSGPGEWETQYF
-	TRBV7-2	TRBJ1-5	CASSPRLEFLGQPQHF
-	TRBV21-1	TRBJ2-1	CASSKGMTGPKSSYNEQFF
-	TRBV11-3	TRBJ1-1	CASSSRNTEAFF
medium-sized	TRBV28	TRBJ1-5	CASNERRWTVLERDQPQHF
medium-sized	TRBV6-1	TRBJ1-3	CASSDMGVRSGNTIYF
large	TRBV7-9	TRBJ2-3	CASSSPGAGGGTQYF
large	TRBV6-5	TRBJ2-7	CASSSLGQSYEQYF
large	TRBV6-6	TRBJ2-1	CASSELVPNEQFF
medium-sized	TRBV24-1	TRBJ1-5	CATSDRGQPQHF
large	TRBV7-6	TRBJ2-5	CASSLMGQGGETQYF
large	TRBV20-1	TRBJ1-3	CSAIGAVSNTIYF
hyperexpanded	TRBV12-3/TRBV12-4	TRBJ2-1	CASSYSGHEQFF
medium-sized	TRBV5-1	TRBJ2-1	CASSFGTGNEQFF
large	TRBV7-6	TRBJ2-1	CASSLAGGPYEQFF
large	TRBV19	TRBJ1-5	CASREGLSNQPQHF
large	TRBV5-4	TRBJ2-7	CASSSGLAGTYEQYF
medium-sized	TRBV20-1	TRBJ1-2	CSARRGTGGVSDGYTF
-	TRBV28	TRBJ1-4	CASSRKWEKLFF
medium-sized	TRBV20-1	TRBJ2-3	CSARGRDTQYF
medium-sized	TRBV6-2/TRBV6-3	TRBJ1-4	CASGEPETTNEKLFF
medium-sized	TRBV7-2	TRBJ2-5	CASSPPGEQETQYF